A selection of T cell receptor beta chains follows, all from one sample in a study of T cells after yellow fever vaccination. TCRdb re-derived calls from the 5' RACE reads in MiXCR, one entry per CDR3 protein. Among 100,000 to 150,000 distinct CDR3 sequences, roughly 10% were seen once, and the ten largest hold 40%. Sequencing used CD8+ T cells sorted from PBMCs, obtained on the day of the yellow fever booster vaccination. These receptors were obtained from a man aged 18 to 35 who received the YFV17D yellow fever vaccine. Both conserved end residues are part of each CDR3. The D gene is left open where the match is weak. Clone size is stated in some rows and not others, as once, few, many or a class when expanded.

abundance	d_gene	len	v_gene	j_gene	CDR3aa	CDR3nt
.	.	13	TRBV12-3/TRBV12-4	TRBJ1-2	CASRYNRDYGYTF	TGTGCCAGCAGATATAACAGGGACTATGGCTACACCTTC
few	.	15	TRBV4-3	TRBJ2-1	CASSQGGGALYEQFF	TGCGCCAGCAGCCAAGGGGGGGGGGCCTTGTATGAGCAGTTCTTC
few	.	15	TRBV6-6	TRBJ2-5	CASSYSFLSGETQYF	TGTGCCAGCAGTTACTCCTTTCTGTCGGGAGAGACCCAGTACTTC
many	.	16	TRBV5-1	TRBJ2-1	CASSSSGHGSLNEQFF	TGCGCCAGCAGCAGTAGTGGACACGGGTCCCTCAATGAGCAGTTCTTC
.	.	15	TRBV4-3	TRBJ2-3	CASSPRGGRTDTQYF	TGCGCCAGCAGCCCCAGGGGGGGGCGAACAGATACGCAGTATTTT
many	.	18	TRBV27	TRBJ2-2	CASSFHLTDRMNLGELFF	TGTGCCAGCAGTTTCCACCTGACCGACAGGATGAACCTCGGGGAGCTGTTTTTT
few	TRBD1	14	TRBV6-5	TRBJ1-1	CASSWGQGITEAFF	TGTGCCAGCTCATGGGGACAGGGGATCACTGAAGCTTTCTTT
.	.	15	TRBV29-1	TRBJ2-1	CSVDGSGLSYNEQFF	TGCAGCGTTGACGGTTCCGGACTATCCTACAATGAGCAGTTCTTC
.	.	15	TRBV20-1	TRBJ1-2	CSARMGGASYYGYTF	TGCAGTGCTAGAATGGGGGGCGCATCTTACTATGGCTACACCTTC
many	TRBD1	13	TRBV12-3/TRBV12-4	TRBJ2-5	CASTQTGEETQYF	TGTGCCAGCACCCAGACAGGGGAAGAGACCCAGTACTTC